The 18 T cell receptor beta chains below come from one sample, sequenced in a study of T cell responses to AZD1222 COVID-19 vaccine. Assay used: immunoSEQ multiplex PCR; TCRdb lists only in-frame clones, some missing. The table has some 130,000 clones, approximately 85% seen once. The input for sequencing was peripheral blood, taken on day 0 of AZD1222 vaccination. The source is an adult in good health.

The chain recombines TRBV3-1 (or the pseudogene TRBV3-2) with TRBJ1-4; D is unclear. V lost 4 bases and J 6 bases, leaving 9 bases between the germline ends. Germline V CDR1 and CDR2: LGHDT, YNNKEL (reference sequence). This CDR3 is built from 13 residues. This CDR3 is CASSRLSDEKLFF. As DNA, the CDR3 is TGTGCCAGCAGCCGGCTTTCGGATGAAAAACTGTTTTTT.

The rearrangement links TRBV4-3 to TRBJ1-4, with 8 positions matching TRBD1. J gave up 8 bases and V 0 bases, and 5 bases lay outside the gene matches. CDR3 length: 15 amino acids. Per the germline V gene, CDR1 is LGHNA and CDR2 is YSLEER. This CDR3 is CASSQETDRGEKLFF. The CDR3 DNA reads TGCGCCAGCAGCCAAGAAACTGACAGGGGCGAAAAACTGTTTTTT.

The rearrangement uses TRBV14 and TRBJ1-1, with 9 bases aligning to TRBD1. From germline, CDR1 is SGHDN and CDR2 FVKESK. With V trimmed by 4 bases and J by 2 bases, 8 bases remained unmatched. This CDR3 is 16 amino acids long. In nucleotides, the CDR3 is TGTGCCAGCAGCCTACATCGGGGACAGGGCAACACTGAAGCTTTCTTT. It is translated as CASSLHRGQGNTEAFF. Complete variable domain (other parts from reference TRBV14 and TRBJ1-1): EAGVTQFPSHSVIEKGQTVTLRCDPISGHDNLYWYRRVMGKEIKFLLHFVKESKQDESGMPNNRFLAERTGGTYSTLKVQPAELEDSGVYFCASSLHRGQGNTEAFFGQGTRLTVV.

The V and J genes are TRBV3-1 (or the pseudogene TRBV3-2) and TRBJ1-1; D is unclear. Trimming stripped 4 bases from V and 3 bases from J, with 6 bases between. The CDR3 totals 12 residues. Germline assignment: CDR1 LGHDT and CDR2 YNNKEL (reference sequence). The CDR3 protein is CASSRGDTEAFF. The DNA of the CDR3 is TGTGCCAGCAGCCGTGGAGACACTGAAGCTTTCTTT.

About this clone itself: Other DNA sequences in this specimen translate into the identical CDR3. The genes are TRBV10-1 and TRBJ1-4; D is unresolved. V gave up 3 bases and J gave up 0 bases, with 8 bases separating them. The CDR3 spans 15 residues. Germline V gives CDR1 WNHNN, CDR2 SYGVQD (reference sequence). This chain's CDR3 is CASSEGSATNEKLFF. The DNA for the CDR3 is TGCGCCAGCAGTGAAGGGAGTGCAACTAATGAAAAACTGTTTTTT.

This clone turned up a few times. The chain is built from TRBV6-9 and TRBJ2-5; 7 bases fit TRBD2. This CDR3 is built from 12 residues. Germline V lookup: CDR1 MNHGY, CDR2 SVAAGI. With 4 bases clipped from V and 5 bases from J, the junction kept 1 base outside the gene matches. The CDR3 coding sequence is TGTGCCAGCAGTTGGGGGGGGGAGACCCAGTACTTC. Amino acid sequence: CASSWGGETQYF.

This chain links TRBV7-9 with TRBJ1-4, with D unclear. Between the trimmed V and J ends, which lost 1 base and 7 bases, there was a span of 4 bases. Germline CDR1 SEHNR, CDR2 FQNEAQ (reference sequence). This CDR3 has 12 residues. The CDR3 DNA reads as TGTGCCAGCAGCTTAGTAGGTGAAAAACTGTTTTTT. It yields the protein CASSLVGEKLFF.

This chain uses TRBV2 with TRBJ2-1, with D possibly being TRBD2 (5 bases). Germline-derived CDR1 and CDR2 are SNHLY and FYNNEI. With 6 bases removed from V and 9 bases from J, the gap between germline ends came to 21 bases. CDR3 length: 15 amino acids. The CDR3 DNA reads as TGTGCCAGCAGGGACCCCGGTAGAGGGAATCGTGAGCAGTTCTTC. It translates to CASRDPGRGNREQFF. Full variable domain (remainder filled in from reference TRBV2 and TRBJ2-1): EPEVTQTPSHQVTQMGQEVILRCVPISNHLYFYWYRQILGQKVEFLVSFYNNEISEKSEIFDDQFSVERPDGSNFTLKIRSTKLEDSAMYFCASRDPGRGNREQFFGPGTRLTVL.

This chain uses TRBV7-9 with TRBJ2-5, with a weak D call TRBD1 (5 bases). The germline CDR1 and CDR2 sequences are SEHNR and FQNEAQ (reference sequence). The length of the CDR3 is 13 residues. With 5 bases removed from V and 5 bases from J, the gap between germline ends came to 12 bases. The CDR3 DNA reads TGTGCCAGCAGCCGCAGGGTAGGGGAGACCCAGTACTTC. Amino acid sequence: CASSRRVGETQYF.

The rearrangement uses TRBV2 and TRBJ1-5; 10 bases map to TRBD1. CDR1 is SNHLY, CDR2 FYNNEI, per germline. Trimming took 5 bases from V and 2 from J; bases not matched to a gene: 3. This CDR3 contains 15 residues. CDR3 in amino acids: CASSSTGGGNQPQHF. The CDR3 DNA reads as TGTGCCAGCAGTTCGACAGGGGGCGGCAATCAGCCCCAGCATTTT.

The chain combines TRBV4-1 with TRBJ1-2, with 11 bases aligning to TRBD1. This CDR3 is built from 15 residues. V trimming: 1 base; J trimming: 4 bases; junction bases outside the gene matches: 2. CDR1 and CDR2 from the germline V gene are MGHRA and YSYEKL. The CDR3 reads CASSQGGTGGYGYTF. CDR3 DNA sequence: TGCGCCAGCAGCCAAGGGGGGACAGGGGGCTATGGCTACACCTTC.

Comment on this clone: At one end, the junction sequence differs from germline, possibly due to a read error. This chain uses TRBV7-7 with TRBJ2-7; 10 bases match TRBD1. The CDR3 is made up of 14 amino acids. In germline, CDR1 is SSHAT, CDR2 FNYEAQ (reference sequence). CDR3 bases: TGTGCTAGCAGCTACGGGACAGGGGATACCGAGCAGTACTTC. This translates into CASSYGTGDTEQYF.

The chain is built from TRBV29-1 and TRBJ1-2; the D gene is possibly TRBD1 (5 bases). Germline lookup yields CDR1 SQVTM and CDR2 ANQGSEA. This CDR3 is 15 amino acids long. The V gene lost 3 bases and the J gene lost 7 bases, with 21 bases spanning the gap. The CDR3 sequence: CSVEGRQGIWGGYTF. The CDR3 DNA reads as TGCAGCGTTGAGGGTCGGCAGGGTATATGGGGTGGCTACACCTTC.

CDR3 amino acids: CARTPEETQYF. The CDR3, as DNA: TGCGCCAGAACGCCGGAAGAGACCCAGTACTTC. This chain connects TRBV10-1 to TRBJ2-5; D is unclear. The germline V and J ends were trimmed by 9 bases and 3 bases, with 8 bases remaining between them. Germline CDR1 and CDR2: WNHNN and SYGVQD (reference sequence). CDR3 length: 11 residues.

This clone was seen once. The chain couples TRBV14 to TRBJ2-1; 13 bases are a match to TRBD2. With 2 bases clipped from V and 7 bases from J, the junction kept 11 bases outside the gene matches. CDR1 is SGHDN, CDR2 FVKESK, per germline. CDR3 length: 18 residues. In nucleotides, the CDR3 is TGTGCCAGCAGCCAACACCGACTAGCGGGAGGCCTGTTTAATGAGCAGTTCTTC. The encoded protein is CASSQHRLAGGLFNEQFF.

CDR3 DNA: TGTGCCTGGAGTGTTTGGGGCGCTACTAATGAAAAACTGTTTTTT. Amino acid sequence: CAWSVWGATNEKLFF. This chain connects TRBV30 to TRBJ1-4; tentatively, D is TRBD1 (5 bases). The CDR3 has 15 residues. V shed 0 bases and J shed 2 bases, with 10 bases lying between them. Germline V gene sequence: CDR1 GTSNPN, CDR2 SVGIG (reference sequence). Supplemented by reference TRBV30 and TRBJ1-4, the full variable domain reads SQTIHQWPATLVQPVGSPLSLECTVEGTSNPNLYWYRQAAGRGLQLLFYSVGIGQISSEVPQNLSASRPQDRQFILSSKKLLLSDSGFYLCAWSVWGATNEKLFFGSGTQLSVL.

The chain couples TRBV18 to TRBJ1-4; D remains unclear. There are 16 residues in the CDR3. CDR1 KGHSH and CDR2 LQKENI come from the germline V gene. V gave up 2 bases and J gave up 2 bases, with 12 bases separating them. In nucleotides, the CDR3 is TGTGCCAGCTCACCAGTCGCGACACCTACTAATGAAAAACTGTTTTTT. It yields the protein CASSPVATPTNEKLFF. The full variable domain, rest sourced from reference TRBV18 and TRBJ1-4, is NAGVMQNPRHLVRRRGQEARLRCSPMKGHSHVYWYRQLPEEGLKFMVYLQKENIIDESGMPKERFSAEFPKEGPSILRIQQVVRGDSAAYFCASSPVATPTNEKLFFGSGTQLSVL.

This chain joins TRBV14 and TRBJ1-1, with D perhaps TRBD1 (6 bases). Germline V gene sequence: CDR1 SGHDN, CDR2 FVKESK. This CDR3 region has 13 residues. Trimming pared 7 bases from V and 3 bases from J, leaving 12 bases between. CDR3: CASTEQGYTEAFF. CDR3 DNA: TGTGCCAGCACAGAACAGGGATACACTGAAGCTTTCTTT.